The source of this TCR beta chain is a study of T-cell memory formation after mild COVID-19. Study at large: In these data, TCR clusters were largely donor specific. Study-level results: The CD4+ clones that contracted clustered mainly within CM and EM, and the CD8+ clones concentrated in EMRA. That cross-reactive memory joined was suggested by some responding clones appearing in pre-infection memory.

This clonotype was detected only a few times. The antigen is undetermined. TCRdb used MiXCR to reprocess the 5' RACE reads, holding one entry per CDR3 protein. The data contain 350,000 to 500,000 distinct CDR3 sequences, 15% to 20% of them singletons. This CDR3 has 15 residues. Germline values: CDR1 ENHRY, CDR2 SYGVKD. Trimming at V came to 4 bases and at J to 2 bases, leaving 5 bases not matched to a gene. This chain connects TRBV10-3 to TRBJ1-5; 7 nucleotides align to TRBD1. The material sequenced was PBMCs or a T cell subset sorted from them (not recorded which). The receptor was isolated from a young man who had mild COVID-19 (a few samples of this study predate the infection). Cell type and time point are not known. The CDR3 region has the DNA TGTGCCATCAGTGGACAGGGATTGGGCAATCAGCCCCAGCATTTT. As protein: CAISGQGLGNQPQHF.